This T cell receptor beta chain was captured by sequencing in a study of T-cell reconstitution after alpha-beta-depleted transplantation in children. This CDR3 contains 13 residues. Germline CDR1 reads SGHRS; CDR2 reads YFSETQ. The V gene lost 0 bases and the J gene lost 8 bases, with 8 bases spanning the gap. Using unique molecular identifiers, the investigators prepared the TCRbeta library. TCRdb called the PCR reads again in MiXCR, with one record for every CDR3 protein. The sample has about 610,000 distinct CDR3 sequences; roughly a tenth are singletons. In its sample, this clonotype was seen a few times.

The chain uses TRBV5-1 and TRBJ2-2; D is perhaps TRBD2 (5 bases). The sequences come from PBMCs from the stem cell graft donor, collected from the stem cell graft. This receptor was taken from a human donor who donated a stem cell graft to a child with acute myeloid leukemia. In DNA, the CDR3 is TGCGCCAGCAGCTTGGACGGGAAGGGGGAGCTGTTTTTT. Its translation: CASSLDGKGELFF.